Each of the 31 T cell receptor beta chains below was sequenced from the same sample in a study of cytomegalovirus exposure and HLA in healthy donors. Primers for the PCR totalled 60 Vbeta and 13 Jbeta. The table came from immunoSEQ multiplex PCR; TCRdb's copy has only in-frame clones and leaves some out. This sample carries roughly 160,000 clones, 77% of them seen once, and the ten largest clones take 1.6%. The source material was PBMCs. These receptors all come from a woman in her thirties in good health and CMV-seronegative.

This clone occurred a few times. J is TRBJ2-5 and V is TRBV5-8; tentatively, D is TRBD1 (8 bases). The CDR3 consists of 15 residues. Trimming shortened V by 1 base and J by 5 bases, and 15 bases separated the two germline ends. Germline V gene lookup returns CDR1 SGHTS and CDR2 YDEGEE. CDR3 DNA sequence: TGTGCCAGCAGCTTGACAGGGGGGGAACGGGAGACCCAGTACTTC. It is translated as CASSLTGGERETQYF.

The sample holds one count of this clone. The CDR3 coding sequence is TGTGCCAGCAGTACCCGACAGGGACGAAGCTCCTACGAGCAGTACTTC. Translation gives CASSTRQGRSSYEQYF. The chain combines TRBV25-1 with TRBJ2-5; TRBD1 aligns across 7 bases. TRBJ2-7 explains the end of the DNA better; the J call may be wrong. Germline assignment: CDR1 MGHDK and CDR2 SYGVNS. This CDR3 spans 16 amino acids.

This clone was picked up a small number of times. V gene TRBV5-4 combines with J gene TRBJ1-1, with D unresolved. This CDR3 contains 14 residues. Germline V gives CDR1 SGHNT, CDR2 YYREEE (reference sequence). Trimming left V 6 bases short and J 3 bases short, with 15 bases between. CDR3 residues: CASTPISGDTEAFF. CDR3 in DNA: TGTGCCAGCACCCCGATCTCCGGGGACACTGAAGCTTTCTTT.

This clone was detected only a few times. The CDR3 is CASSARTSGSDEQFF. CDR3 bases: TGTGCCAGCAGTGCCAGGACTAGCGGGAGCGATGAGCAGTTCTTC. V gene TRBV6-4 combines with J gene TRBJ2-1; 13 nucleotides agree with TRBD2. The CDR3 totals 15 residues. Germline trimming cut 4 bases from V and 8 bases from J; bases unmatched to any gene: 5. Looked up from germline, CDR1 is MRHNA and CDR2 is SNTAGT.

This clone has just a few counts. The gene calls are TRBV9 and TRBJ2-6, with D possibly matching TRBD1 (5 bases). The V end was cut by 4 bases, the J end by 2 bases, with 22 bases between. This CDR3 spans 19 amino acids. Germline CDR1 is SGDLS and CDR2 is YYNGEE. DNA of the CDR3: TGTGCCAGCAGCAATTTCCTTACATCCAAGGGGACTGGGGCCAACGTCCTGACTTTC. It yields the protein CASSNFLTSKGTGANVLTF.

The chain uses TRBV15 and TRBJ2-3; 12 bases fit TRBD1. The CDR3 is 15 amino acids. Germline CDR1 reads LNHNV; CDR2 reads YYDKDF (reference sequence). V was clipped by 5 bases and J by 5 bases; unmatched bases: 5. Written as DNA, the CDR3 is TGTGCCACCAGCGAGGGACAGGGGGCCGGAGATACGCAGTATTTT. Residues: CATSEGQGAGDTQYF. The whole variable domain, filled in from reference TRBV15 and TRBJ2-3, reads DAMVIQNPRYQVTQFGKPVTLSCSQTLNHNVMYWYQQKSSQAPKLLFHYYDKDFNNEADTPDNFQSRRPNTSFCFLDIRSPGLGDTAMYLCATSEGQGAGDTQYFGPGTRLTVL.

About this clone: Other DNA sequences of this sample code for an identical CDR3. The V call is TRBV30, the J call TRBJ1-5; D is ambiguous. The length of the CDR3 is 12 residues. Germline V gene sequence: CDR1 GTSNPN, CDR2 SVGIG (reference sequence). The ends were cut back, 0 bases at V and 6 bases at J, with 6 bases in the middle. CDR3 bases: TGTGCCTGGAGTGTGGGAGGTCAGCCCCAGCATTTT. This translates into CAWSVGGQPQHF.

This clone was counted once. The chain links TRBV28 to TRBJ2-3, with 7 bases aligning to TRBD2. The CDR3 spans 16 residues. V shed 1 base and J 1 base; nucleotides not matched to a gene: 5. Germline CDR1 and CDR2: MDHEN and SYDVKM. The CDR3 loop reads CASSLLRLAGTDTQYF. DNA of the CDR3: TGTGCCAGCAGTTTATTGAGGCTAGCGGGCACAGATACGCAGTATTTT.

The genes are TRBV19 and TRBJ1-6; D possibly corresponds to TRBD1 (5 bases). The CDR3 is 19 amino acids. CDR1 is LNHDA and CDR2 is SQIVND in the germline V gene (reference sequence). The germline V and J ends were trimmed by 6 bases and 2 bases, with 23 bases remaining between them. CDR3 coding DNA: TGTGCCAGTAGCCGGGCAAGGGGTGGAGGGAGCGCCTATAATTCACCCCTCCACTTT. Protein sequence: CASSRARGGGSAYNSPLHF.

This clone was picked up a small number of times. V usage is TRBV30 and J usage is TRBJ2-3; 9 bases fit TRBD1. Germline CDR1 is GTSNPN and CDR2 is SVGIG (reference sequence). The junction had 7 bases not matched to a gene; V was cut back by 6 bases and J by 6 bases. The CDR3 runs to 13 residues. CDR3 amino acids: CACGTGYEDTQYF. Written as DNA, the CDR3 is TGTGCCTGTGGGACAGGGTACGAGGATACGCAGTATTTT.

The chain employs TRBV7-9 and TRBJ2-1; D uncertain. The CDR3 is 11 amino acids. Germline values: CDR1 SEHNR, CDR2 FQNEAQ (reference sequence). V gave up 5 bases and J gave up 4 bases, with 3 bases separating them. As DNA, the CDR3 is TGTGCCAGCAGCCCGTACAATGAGCAGTTCTTC. Its translation is CASSPYNEQFF.

The chain combines TRBV28 with TRBJ1-1, with D unclear. Germline V CDR1 and CDR2: MDHEN, SYDVKM. The CDR3 consists of 14 residues. The V and J ends lost 3 bases and 0 bases respectively, with 8 bases between them. The CDR3 here is CASSFFPMNTEAFF. CDR3 in DNA: TGTGCCAGCAGTTTTTTCCCTATGAACACTGAAGCTTTCTTT.

This chain links TRBV6-6 with TRBJ2-3, with TRBD2 identical over 10 bases. With 5 bases clipped from V and 1 base from J, the junction kept 0 bases outside the gene matches. The V gene's germline CDR1 is MNHNY and CDR2 SVGAGI (reference sequence). There are 14 residues in the CDR3. CDR3 in amino acids: CASSTSGGTDTQYF. The CDR3 DNA reads TGTGCCAGCAGTACTAGCGGGGGCACAGATACGCAGTATTTT.

The genes are TRBV7-9 and TRBJ2-1; D is possibly TRBD2 (5 bases). V shed 2 bases and J shed 3 bases, with 11 bases lying between them. This CDR3 contains 15 residues. Germline V gene sequence: CDR1 SEHNR, CDR2 FQNEAQ (reference sequence). The CDR3 protein is CASSLISGSYNEQFF. The CDR3 DNA follows: TGTGCCAGCAGCTTAATCAGCGGAAGCTACAATGAGCAGTTCTTC.

The genes are TRBV5-1 and TRBJ2-3; 8 positions agree with TRBD1. The CDR3 spans 15 residues. J was trimmed by 4 bases and V by 2 bases; bases with no gene match: 6. Germline V gene sequence: CDR1 SGHRS, CDR2 YFSETQ. CDR3 DNA: TGCGCCAGCAGCTTTTTGGGACAGGCTGCAGATACGCAGTATTTT. Its protein product is CASSFLGQAADTQYF.

The chain recombines TRBV5-5 with TRBJ2-7; D unresolved. This CDR3 has 14 residues. Per germline, CDR1 SGHKS and CDR2 YYEKEE (reference sequence). V dropped 4 bases and J dropped 6 bases, with 17 bases sitting between them. The CDR3 DNA reads as TGTGCCAGCAGCCCCTACCCCGGGTATGGCGAGCAGTACTTC. This sequence encodes CASSPYPGYGEQYF.

The chain joins TRBV7-9 to TRBJ1-2; D is ambiguous. CDR3 size: 13 residues. Looked up from germline, CDR1 is SEHNR and CDR2 is FQNEAQ (reference sequence). Trimming cost V 5 bases and J 0 bases, with 7 bases left between them. The CDR3 DNA is TGTGCCAGCAGCCTAACAGCTAACTATGGCTACACCTTC. This sequence encodes CASSLTANYGYTF.

This clone was picked up a small number of times. This chain uses TRBV6-5 with TRBJ1-1; TRBD1 is a possible D gene (5 bases). This CDR3 region has 13 residues. Germline CDR1 and CDR2: MNHEY and SVGAGI. V was trimmed by 5 bases and J by 6 bases, leaving 13 bases between them. The CDR3 DNA follows: TGTGCCAGCAGTCCGATACTACAGGCTGAAGCTTTCTTT. Translation gives CASSPILQAEAFF.

The chain is built from TRBV13 and TRBJ1-2; 8 bases line up with TRBD1. Germline-derived CDR1 and CDR2 are PRHDT and FYEKMQ (reference sequence). Trimming took 0 bases from V and 4 from J; bases not matched to a gene: 1. The CDR3 is 14 residues long. The CDR3 bases are TGTGCCAGCAGCTTAGGTACAGGGGGCTATGGCTACACCTTC. As protein: CASSLGTGGYGYTF. The entire variable domain, with the rest obtained from reference TRBV13 and TRBJ1-2, is as follows: AAGVIQSPRHLIKEKRETATLKCYPIPRHDTVYWYQQGPGQDPQFLISFYEKMQSDKGSIPDRFSAQQFSDYHSELNMSSLELGDSALYFCASSLGTGGYGYTFGSGTRLTVV.

The chain couples TRBV19 to TRBJ1-2; TRBD1 aligns across 7 bases. This CDR3 comprises 15 residues. The V gene end was trimmed by 3 bases and the J gene end by 3 bases; junction bases not matched to a gene: 7. The germline gives CDR1 LNHDA, CDR2 SQIVND (reference sequence). CDR3 sequence reads: CASSISAGGDYGYTF. DNA for the CDR3: TGTGCCAGTAGTATTTCGGCAGGGGGTGACTATGGCTACACCTTC.

CDR3 nucleotides: TGTGCCAGTAGTATAGGGCAGGGGGCGGCCCCCACTGAAGCTTTCTTT. Amino acids: CASSIGQGAAPTEAFF. V and J are TRBV19 and TRBJ1-1, with 8 bases that match TRBD1. V gave up 1 base and J gave up 4 bases; unmatched junction bases: 8. There are 16 residues in the CDR3. Germline V lookup: CDR1 LNHDA, CDR2 SQIVND (reference sequence). The full variable domain, rest sourced from reference TRBV19 and TRBJ1-1, is DGGITQSPKYLFRKEGQNVTLSCEQNLNHDAMYWYRQDPGQGLRLIYYSQIVNDFQKGDIAEGYSVSREKKESFPLTVTSAQKNPTAFYLCASSIGQGAAPTEAFFGQGTRLTVV.

In its sample, this clone was seen a few times. The gene calls are TRBV7-9 and TRBJ1-1, with D possibly being TRBD1 (5 bases). Germline loops: CDR1 SEHNR, CDR2 FQNEAQ (reference sequence). This CDR3 spans 13 amino acids. The germline V and J ends were trimmed by 5 bases and 9 bases, with 16 bases remaining between them. Written as DNA, the CDR3 is TGTGCCAGCAGCCACGGGGGGTGGAGACAAGCTTTCTTT. It translates to CASSHGGWRQAFF.

The chain combines TRBV27 with TRBJ2-7; TRBD1 is a possible D gene (5 bases). The CDR3 has 17 amino acids. Trimming took off 1 base at V and 0 bases at J, with 16 bases between the two ends. From germline, CDR1 is MNHEY and CDR2 SMNVEV (reference sequence). This CDR3 reads CASSLLRPGSGSYEQYF. The CDR3 DNA follows: TGTGCCAGCAGTTTATTGCGTCCAGGGTCGGGCTCCTACGAGCAGTACTTC.

V is TRBV5-1 and J is TRBJ2-5; D remains unclear. This CDR3 region has 14 residues. Germline V lookup: CDR1 SGHRS, CDR2 YFSETQ. V lost 0 bases and J lost 4, with 10 bases in between. The DNA for the CDR3 is TGCGCCAGCAGCTTGGGTAGAAATGGAGAGACCCAGTACTTC. It codes for CASSLGRNGETQYF. The variable domain in full, completed from reference TRBV5-1 and TRBJ2-5, reads KAGVTQTPRYLIKTRGQQVTLSCSPISGHRSVSWYQQTPGQGLQFLFEYFSETQRNKGNFPGRFSGRQFSNSRSEMNVSTLELGDSALYLCASSLGRNGETQYFGPGTRLLVL.

The chain combines TRBV4-2 with TRBJ2-3; 15 bases are shared with TRBD2. Per the germline V gene, CDR1 is LGHNA and CDR2 is YNFKEQ. The CDR3 is made up of 18 amino acids. The V segment lost 4 bases and the J segment 1 base; nucleotides outside the gene matches: 6. DNA of the CDR3: TGTGCCAGCAGCCTGGGGACTAGCGGGGGGCGCCGCACAGATACGCAGTATTTT. It yields the protein CASSLGTSGGRRTDTQYF.

This clone was observed a few times. The chain is built from TRBV7-3 and TRBJ1-1, with a tentative D call TRBD1 (5 bases). Germline CDR1 and CDR2: SGHTA and FQGTGA. Trimming took off 5 bases at V and 1 base at J, with 11 bases between the two ends. The CDR3 totals 14 residues. The CDR3 sequence is CASSSQGGNTEAFF. The CDR3 region has the DNA TGTGCCAGCAGCAGCCAGGGAGGGAACACTGAAGCTTTCTTT.

This sequence joins TRBV19 and TRBJ2-5, with a possible D match to TRBD2 (5 bases). With 4 bases removed from V and 4 bases from J, the gap between germline ends came to 22 bases. The CDR3 spans 17 residues. Germline values: CDR1 LNHDA, CDR2 SQIVND (reference sequence). The CDR3 loop reads CASSSPHYGVWGETQYF. The CDR3 DNA reads as TGTGCCAGTAGTAGCCCGCACTACGGGGTGTGGGGAGAGACCCAGTACTTC.

The rearrangement uses TRBV9 and TRBJ2-7, with D perhaps TRBD1 (5 bases). V gave up 5 bases and J gave up 7 bases, with 19 bases separating them. Germline CDR1 SGDLS, CDR2 YYNGEE. This CDR3 is 14 amino acids long. This CDR3 reads CASSPGPSYLEQYF. The DNA of the CDR3 is TGTGCCAGCAGTCCAGGGCCCTCCTACCTAGAGCAGTACTTC.

This clone was found once. At one boundary the junction diverges from the germline segment, which might be a read error. The chain is built from TRBV11-2 and TRBJ1-1; D is uncertain. Germline CDR1 and CDR2: SGHAT and FQNNGV. This CDR3 comprises 12 residues. DNA of the CDR3: TGTGCCAGCAACTTAAATCCCCGAGGGGCTTTCTTT. This gives the protein CASNLNPRGAFF. Full variable domain (remainder filled in from reference TRBV11-2 and TRBJ1-1): EAGVAQSPRYKIIEKRQSVAFWCNPISGHATLYWYQQILGQGPKLLIQFQNNGVVDDSQLPKDRFSAERLKGVDSTLKIQPAKLEDSAVYLCASNLNPRGAFFGQGTRLTVV.

The genes are TRBV9 and TRBJ2-1; TRBD1 might be the D (5 bases). The length of the CDR3 is 13 residues. V shed 4 bases and J shed 4 bases, with 9 bases lying between them. Per the germline V gene, CDR1 is SGDLS and CDR2 is YYNGEE. The DNA of the CDR3 is TGTGCCAGCAGCTCCAGACAGTACAATGAGCAGTTCTTC. Protein: CASSSRQYNEQFF.

The chain combines TRBV7-3 with TRBJ2-1, with 9 bases fitting TRBD1. The junction had 8 bases not matched to a gene; V was cut back by 0 bases and J by 5 bases. Germline lookup yields CDR1 SGHTA and CDR2 FQGTGA. The CDR3 is 17 amino acids. CDR3 sequence reads: CASSLTLGQGPHNEQFF. CDR3 sequence (DNA): TGTGCCAGCAGCTTAACCCTAGGACAGGGGCCCCACAATGAGCAGTTCTTC. The whole variable domain, filled in from reference TRBV7-3 and TRBJ2-1, reads GAGVSQTPSNKVTEKGKYVELRCDPISGHTALYWYRQSLGQGPEFLIYFQGTGAADDSGLPNDRFFAVRPEGSVSTLKIQRTERGDSAVYLCASSLTLGQGPHNEQFFGPGTRLTVL.